This T cell receptor (beta chain) was identified during a study of CD8+ T cells in alopecia areata. This clone turned up a few times. Germline V gene sequence: CDR1 SQVTM, CDR2 ANQGSEA. CDR3 length: 13 amino acids. Trimming stripped 5 bases from V and 3 bases from J, with 8 bases between. cDNA prepared by RNA extraction and subsequent reverse transcription served as the template for sequencing. Profiled with immunoSEQ multiplex PCR; TCRdb holds only in-frame clones, not every one. The data hold about 98,000 clones, with around two fifths observed a single time. V gene TRBV29-1 combines with J gene TRBJ1-6; D is unresolved. This TCR was sampled from a human donor with alopecia areata. The sample consisted of CD4+ T cells sorted from blood. The CDR3 spells CSVQEDYNSPLHF. The DNA for the CDR3 is TGCAGCGTTCAGGAGGACTATAATTCACCCCTCCACTTT. Based on the CDR3 plus reference TRBV29-1 and TRBJ1-6, the full variable domain is SAVISQKPSRDICQRGTSLTIQCQVDSQVTMMFWYRQQPGQSLTLIATANQGSEATYESGFVIDKFPISRPNLTFSTLTVSNMSPEDSSIYLCSVQEDYNSPLHFGNGTRLTVT.